This T cell receptor beta chain originates from a study of PD-1 blockade in mismatch repair-deficient tumors. Comments on this clone: The target antigen is unknown.

Clones were sequenced by immunoSEQ multiplex PCR, and TCRdb holds only the in-frame ones, with some missing. This sample has under 85,000 clones, with approximately 82% found just once. Looked up from germline, CDR1 is SQVTM and CDR2 is ANQGSEA. The CDR3 length is 16 residues. V lost 7 bases to trimming and J lost 0 bases; unmatched junction nucleotides: 9. Findings and caveats of the study: Tumor-resident clones, often undetectable pretreatment in blood, expanded then contracted after pembrolizumab.

Every patient had mismatch repair deficiency by PCR or immunohistochemistry. TCR sequencing covered a few patients who responded to pembrolizumab. The chain joins TRBV29-1 to TRBJ2-3, with 11 bases that match TRBD2. This TCR was sampled from an adult with mismatch repair-deficient cancer. The material was peripheral blood, obtained 2 weeks after starting pembrolizumab. DNA for the CDR3: TGCAGCGCCGATCCTAGACTAGCGGGGAGCACAGATACGCAGTATTTT. Encoded protein: CSADPRLAGSTDTQYF.